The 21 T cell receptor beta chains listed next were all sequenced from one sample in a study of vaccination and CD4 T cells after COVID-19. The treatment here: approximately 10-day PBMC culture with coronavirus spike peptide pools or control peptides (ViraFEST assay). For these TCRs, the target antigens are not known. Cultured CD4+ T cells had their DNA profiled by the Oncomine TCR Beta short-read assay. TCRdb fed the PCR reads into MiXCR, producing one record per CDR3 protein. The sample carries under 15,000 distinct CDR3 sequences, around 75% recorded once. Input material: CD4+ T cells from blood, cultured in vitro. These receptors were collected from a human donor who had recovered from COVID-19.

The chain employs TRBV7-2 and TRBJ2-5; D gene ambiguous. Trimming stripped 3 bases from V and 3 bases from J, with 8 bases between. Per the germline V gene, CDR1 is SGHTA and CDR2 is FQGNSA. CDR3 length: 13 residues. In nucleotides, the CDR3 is TGTGCCAGCAGCTTTGTAAGAAAAGAGACCCAGTACTTC. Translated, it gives CASSFVRKETQYF.

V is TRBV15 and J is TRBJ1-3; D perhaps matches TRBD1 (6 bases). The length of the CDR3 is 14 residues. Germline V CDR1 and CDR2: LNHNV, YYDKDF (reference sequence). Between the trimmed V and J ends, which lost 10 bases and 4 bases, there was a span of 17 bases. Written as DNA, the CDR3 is TGTGCCATAAGGCCGGGGGGGACAGGAAACACCATATATTTT. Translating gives CAIRPGGTGNTIYF.

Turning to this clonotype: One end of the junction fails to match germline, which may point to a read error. CDR3 coding DNA: TGTGCCAGCAGTCCTTTCTACGGGCAGTACTTC. Protein: CASSPFYGQYF. The chain combines TRBV6-1 with TRBJ2-7, with unresolved D. This CDR3 spans 11 amino acids. CDR1 and CDR2 (germline): MNHNS, SASEGT.

The CDR3 region is CSARGQGARGYTF. In DNA form, the CDR3 reads TGCAGTGCTAGAGGACAGGGGGCTCGAGGCTACACCTTC. The chain joins TRBV20-1 to TRBJ1-2; TRBD1 matches 10 bases. The CDR3 is 13 residues long. Germline V gives CDR1 DFQATT, CDR2 SNEGSKA (reference sequence). The V segment lost 1 base and the J segment 8 bases; nucleotides outside the gene matches: 4.

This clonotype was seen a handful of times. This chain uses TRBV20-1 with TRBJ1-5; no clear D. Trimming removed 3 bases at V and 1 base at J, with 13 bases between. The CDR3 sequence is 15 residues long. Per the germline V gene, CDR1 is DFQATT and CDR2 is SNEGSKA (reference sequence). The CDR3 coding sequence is TGCAGTGCTAGCCAAGGGCTTACGAGCAATCAGCCCCAGCATTTT. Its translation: CSASQGLTSNQPQHF.

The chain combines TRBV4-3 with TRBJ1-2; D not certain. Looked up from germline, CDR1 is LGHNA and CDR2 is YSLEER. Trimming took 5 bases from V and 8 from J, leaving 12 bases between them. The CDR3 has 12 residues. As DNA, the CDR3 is TGCGCCAGCAGCTCAACCCTCGGGGGCTACACCTTC. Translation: CASSSTLGGYTF.

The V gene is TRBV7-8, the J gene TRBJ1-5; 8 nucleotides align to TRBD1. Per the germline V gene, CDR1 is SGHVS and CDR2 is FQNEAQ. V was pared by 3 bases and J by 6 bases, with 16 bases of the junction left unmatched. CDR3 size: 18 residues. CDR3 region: CASSFGVPGQVTGQPQHF. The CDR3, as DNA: TGTGCCAGCAGCTTTGGGGTACCGGGACAGGTCACCGGTCAGCCCCAGCATTTT.

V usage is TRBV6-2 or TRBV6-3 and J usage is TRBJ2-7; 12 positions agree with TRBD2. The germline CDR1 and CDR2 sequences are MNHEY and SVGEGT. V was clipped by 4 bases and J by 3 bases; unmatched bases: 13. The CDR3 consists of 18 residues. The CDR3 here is CASSSLLDGTSGRYEQYF. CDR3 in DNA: TGTGCCAGCAGTTCCTTGTTAGACGGGACTAGCGGGCGCTACGAGCAGTACTTC.

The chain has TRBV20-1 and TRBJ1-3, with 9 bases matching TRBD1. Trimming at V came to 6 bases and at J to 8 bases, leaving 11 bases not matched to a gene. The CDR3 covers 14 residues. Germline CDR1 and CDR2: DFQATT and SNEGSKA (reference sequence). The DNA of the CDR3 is TGCAGTGCGAACGCCGCGGACAGGGGACACACCATATATTTT. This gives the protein CSANAADRGHTIYF.

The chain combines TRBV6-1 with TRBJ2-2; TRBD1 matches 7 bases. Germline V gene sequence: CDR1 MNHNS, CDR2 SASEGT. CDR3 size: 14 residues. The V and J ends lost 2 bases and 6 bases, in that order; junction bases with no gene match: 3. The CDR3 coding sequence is TGTGCCAGCAGTGAATGGCAGGGGGCCGGGGAGCTGTTTTTT. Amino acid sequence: CASSEWQGAGELFF.

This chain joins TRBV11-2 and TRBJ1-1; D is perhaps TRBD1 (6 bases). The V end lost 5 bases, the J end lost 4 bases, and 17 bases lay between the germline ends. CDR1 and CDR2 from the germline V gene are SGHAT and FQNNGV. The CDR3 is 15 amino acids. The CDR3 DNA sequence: TGTGCCAGCAGCCAATCGGGGGGCAGCGGCACTGAAGCTTTCTTT. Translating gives CASSQSGGSGTEAFF.

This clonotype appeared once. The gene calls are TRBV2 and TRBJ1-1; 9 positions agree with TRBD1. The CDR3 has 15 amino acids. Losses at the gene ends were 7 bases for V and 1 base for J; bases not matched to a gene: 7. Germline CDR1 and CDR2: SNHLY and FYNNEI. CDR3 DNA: TGTGCCAGCACGTTTCTGACAGGGGGGAACACTGAAGCTTTCTTT. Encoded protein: CASTFLTGGNTEAFF.

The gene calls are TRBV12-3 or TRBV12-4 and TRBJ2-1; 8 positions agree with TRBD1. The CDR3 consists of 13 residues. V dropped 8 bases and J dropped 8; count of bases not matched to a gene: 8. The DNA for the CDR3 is TGTGCCAGCGCATACAGGGGGTTGGATGAGCAGTTCTTC. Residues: CASAYRGLDEQFF.

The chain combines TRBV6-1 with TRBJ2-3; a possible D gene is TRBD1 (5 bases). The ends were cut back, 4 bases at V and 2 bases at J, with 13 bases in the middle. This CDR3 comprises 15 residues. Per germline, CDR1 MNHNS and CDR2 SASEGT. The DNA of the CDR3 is TGTGCCAGCAGTGGACAGCCCTGGGACACAGATACGCAGTATTTT. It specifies CASSGQPWDTDTQYF.

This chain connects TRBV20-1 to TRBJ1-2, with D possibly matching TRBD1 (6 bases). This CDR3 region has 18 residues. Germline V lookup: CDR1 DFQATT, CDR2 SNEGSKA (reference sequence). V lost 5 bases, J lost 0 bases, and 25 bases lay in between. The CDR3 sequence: CSAGLVSGHRASNYGYTF. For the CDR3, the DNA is TGCAGTGCTGGTCTCGTCTCGGGACATCGGGCTTCTAACTATGGCTACACCTTC.

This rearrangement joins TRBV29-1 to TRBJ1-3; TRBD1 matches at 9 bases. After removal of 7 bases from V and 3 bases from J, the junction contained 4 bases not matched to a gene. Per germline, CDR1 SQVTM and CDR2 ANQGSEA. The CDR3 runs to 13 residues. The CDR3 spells CSGTGVNGNTIYF. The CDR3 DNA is TGCAGCGGGACAGGGGTAAATGGAAACACCATATATTTT.

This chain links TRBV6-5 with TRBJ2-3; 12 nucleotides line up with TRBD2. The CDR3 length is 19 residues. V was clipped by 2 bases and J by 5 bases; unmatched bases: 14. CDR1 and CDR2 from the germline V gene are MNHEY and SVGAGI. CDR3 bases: TGTGCCAGCAGTTACATGAGGACTAGCGGGACGAAAACCCGAGATACGCAGTATTTT. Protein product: CASSYMRTSGTKTRDTQYF.

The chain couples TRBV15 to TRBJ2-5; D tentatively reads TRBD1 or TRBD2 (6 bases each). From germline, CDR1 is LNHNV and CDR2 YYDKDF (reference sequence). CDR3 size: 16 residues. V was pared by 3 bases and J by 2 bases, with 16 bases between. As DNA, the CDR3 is TGTGCCACCAGCAGGCCCGGTGGGGGGCTGCAAGAGACCCAGTACTTC. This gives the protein CATSRPGGGLQETQYF.

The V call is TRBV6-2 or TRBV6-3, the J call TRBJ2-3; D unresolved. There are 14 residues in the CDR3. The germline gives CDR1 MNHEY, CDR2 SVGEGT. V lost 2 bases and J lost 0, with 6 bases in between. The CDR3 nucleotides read TGTGCCAGCAGTTACCTTACTAGCACAGATACGCAGTATTTT. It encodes CASSYLTSTDTQYF.

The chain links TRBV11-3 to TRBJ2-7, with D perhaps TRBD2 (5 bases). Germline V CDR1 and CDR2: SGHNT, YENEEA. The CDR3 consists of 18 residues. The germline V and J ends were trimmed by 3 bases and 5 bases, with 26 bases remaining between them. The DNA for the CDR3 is TGTGCCAGCAGCTTTGACCTCGGGGAGCGGACCGCAGTCGACGAGCAGTACTTC. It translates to CASSFDLGERTAVDEQYF.

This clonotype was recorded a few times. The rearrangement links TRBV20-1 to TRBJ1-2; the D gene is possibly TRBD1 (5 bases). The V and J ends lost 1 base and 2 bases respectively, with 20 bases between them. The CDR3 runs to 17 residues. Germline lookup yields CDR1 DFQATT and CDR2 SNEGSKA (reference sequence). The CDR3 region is CSARVLPTGDRNYGYTF. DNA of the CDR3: TGCAGTGCTAGAGTTTTACCAACAGGAGATCGGAACTATGGCTACACCTTC.